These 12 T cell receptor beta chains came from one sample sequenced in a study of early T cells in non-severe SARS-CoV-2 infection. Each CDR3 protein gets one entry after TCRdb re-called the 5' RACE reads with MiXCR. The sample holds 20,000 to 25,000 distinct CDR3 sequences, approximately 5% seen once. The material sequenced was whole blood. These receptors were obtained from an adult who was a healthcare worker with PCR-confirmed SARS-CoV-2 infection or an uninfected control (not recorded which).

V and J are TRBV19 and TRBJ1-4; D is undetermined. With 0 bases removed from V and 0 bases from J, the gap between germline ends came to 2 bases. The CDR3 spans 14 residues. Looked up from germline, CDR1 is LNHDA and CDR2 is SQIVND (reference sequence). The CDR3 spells CASSIDTTNEKLFF. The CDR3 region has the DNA TGTGCCAGTAGTATAGATACAACTAATGAAAAACTGTTTTTT.

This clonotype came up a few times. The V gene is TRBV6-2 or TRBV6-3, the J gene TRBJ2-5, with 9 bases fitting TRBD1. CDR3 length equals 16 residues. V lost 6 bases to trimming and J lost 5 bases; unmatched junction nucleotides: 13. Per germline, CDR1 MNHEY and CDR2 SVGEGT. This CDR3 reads CASRPDTGGASETQYF. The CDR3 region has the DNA TGTGCCAGCAGACCTGACACAGGGGGCGCCTCGGAGACCCAGTACTTC.

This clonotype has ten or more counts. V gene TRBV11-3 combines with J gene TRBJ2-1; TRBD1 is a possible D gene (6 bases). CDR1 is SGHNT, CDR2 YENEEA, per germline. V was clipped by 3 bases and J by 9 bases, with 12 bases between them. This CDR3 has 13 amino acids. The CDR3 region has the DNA TGTGCCAGCAGCTTTAACAGGGTCGGTGAGCAGTTCTTC. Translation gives CASSFNRVGEQFF.

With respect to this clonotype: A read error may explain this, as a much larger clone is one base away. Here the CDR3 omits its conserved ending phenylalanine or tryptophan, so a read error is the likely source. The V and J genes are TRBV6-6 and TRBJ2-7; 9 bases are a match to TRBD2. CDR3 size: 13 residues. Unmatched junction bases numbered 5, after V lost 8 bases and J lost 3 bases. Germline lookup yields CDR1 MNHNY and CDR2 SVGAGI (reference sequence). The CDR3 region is CASRGSGGYEQYL. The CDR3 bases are TGTGCCAGCCGAGGTAGCGGGGGCTACGAGCAGTACCTC.

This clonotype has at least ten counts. CDR3 residues: CATRGVERETQYF. DNA for the CDR3: TGTGCCACCCGTGGGGTCGAGAGGGAGACCCAGTACTTC. The chain is built from TRBV24-1 and TRBJ2-5; D is unclear. V was pared by 9 bases and J by 5 bases, with 15 bases between. The CDR3 has 13 residues. Germline CDR1 is KGHDR and CDR2 is SFDVKD.

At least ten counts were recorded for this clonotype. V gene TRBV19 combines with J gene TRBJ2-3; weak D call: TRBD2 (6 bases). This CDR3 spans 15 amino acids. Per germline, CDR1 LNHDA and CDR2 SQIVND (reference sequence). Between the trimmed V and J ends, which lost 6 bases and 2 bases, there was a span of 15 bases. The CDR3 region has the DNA TGTGCCAGTAGATCCCGGGGGACCTTCACAGATACGCAGTATTTT. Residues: CASRSRGTFTDTQYF.

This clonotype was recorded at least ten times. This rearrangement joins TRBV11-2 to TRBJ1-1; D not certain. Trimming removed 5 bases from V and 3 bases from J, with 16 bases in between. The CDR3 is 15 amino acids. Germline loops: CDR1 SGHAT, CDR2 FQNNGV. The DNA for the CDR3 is TGTGCCAGCAGCATGCCAGCGTTCGGGGACACTGAAGCTTTCTTT. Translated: CASSMPAFGDTEAFF.

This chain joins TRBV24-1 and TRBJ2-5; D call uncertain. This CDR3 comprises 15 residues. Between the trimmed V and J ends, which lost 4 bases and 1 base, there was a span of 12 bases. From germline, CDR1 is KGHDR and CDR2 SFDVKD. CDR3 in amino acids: CATSDRSEAQETQYF. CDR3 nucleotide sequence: TGTGCCACCAGTGACCGATCCGAGGCCCAAGAGACCCAGTACTTC.

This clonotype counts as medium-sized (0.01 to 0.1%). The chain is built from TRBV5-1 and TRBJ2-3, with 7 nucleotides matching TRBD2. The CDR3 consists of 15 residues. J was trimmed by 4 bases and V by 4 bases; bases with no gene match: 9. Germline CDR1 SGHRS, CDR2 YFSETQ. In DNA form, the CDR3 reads TGCGCCAGCAGCCCGAGCGGACTAGTTCCAGATACGCAGTATTTT. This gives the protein CASSPSGLVPDTQYF.

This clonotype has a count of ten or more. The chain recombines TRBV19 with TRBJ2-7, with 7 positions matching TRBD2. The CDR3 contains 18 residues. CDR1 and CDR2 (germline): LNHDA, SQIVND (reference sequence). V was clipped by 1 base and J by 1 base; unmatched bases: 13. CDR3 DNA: TGTGCCAGTAGTATAGTCATGGTCCCGCCGGGGGGATCCTACGAGCAGTACTTC. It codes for CASSIVMVPPGGSYEQYF.

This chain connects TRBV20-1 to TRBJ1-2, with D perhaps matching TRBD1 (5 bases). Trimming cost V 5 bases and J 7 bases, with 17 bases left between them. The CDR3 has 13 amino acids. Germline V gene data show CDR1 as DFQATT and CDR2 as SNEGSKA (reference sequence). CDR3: CSAPSAGSSGYTF. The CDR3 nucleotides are TGCAGTGCTCCCTCGGCAGGGTCGAGTGGCTACACCTTC.

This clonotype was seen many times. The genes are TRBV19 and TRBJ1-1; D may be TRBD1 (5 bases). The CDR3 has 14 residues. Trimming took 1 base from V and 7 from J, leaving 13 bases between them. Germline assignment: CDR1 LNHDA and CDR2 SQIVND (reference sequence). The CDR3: CASSIATQGGEAFF. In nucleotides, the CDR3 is TGTGCCAGTAGTATAGCAACTCAGGGCGGTGAAGCTTTCTTT.